Presented here are 25 T cell receptor beta chains from one specimen sequenced in a study of cytomegalovirus exposure and HLA in healthy donors. The assay was immunoSEQ multiplex PCR, and TCRdb's table has in-frame clones only and misses some. The profile shows about 120,000 clones, roughly 90% of them singletons. The sequenced sample consisted of PBMCs. All receptors come from a woman between 18 and 29 years old in good health and CMV-seropositive.

The chain is built from TRBV5-1 and TRBJ2-3; possibly TRBD2 for D (5 bases). In germline, CDR1 is SGHRS, CDR2 YFSETQ. The CDR3 has 14 residues. The ends were cut back, 4 bases at V and 2 bases at J, with 11 bases in the middle. The CDR3 nucleotides are TGCGCCAGCAGCCCCTCGGGGTCCACAGATACGCAGTATTTT. Protein product: CASSPSGSTDTQYF.

This clone was seen once. V and J are TRBV13 and TRBJ2-1; TRBD1 might be the D (5 bases). The CDR3 consists of 17 residues. CDR1 PRHDT and CDR2 FYEKMQ come from the germline V gene (reference sequence). The V end lost 5 bases, the J end lost 3 bases, and 20 bases lay between the germline ends. The CDR3 DNA reads TGTGCCAGCAGCCCTCCTTTGGGGCAGGGATTCTACAATGAGCAGTTCTTC. It codes for CASSPPLGQGFYNEQFF.

The chain joins TRBV5-4 to TRBJ1-1; a possible D gene is TRBD1 (5 bases). The CDR3 covers 14 residues. Looked up from germline, CDR1 is SGHNT and CDR2 is YYREEE (reference sequence). The V end lost 0 bases, the J end lost 4 bases, and 10 bases lay between the germline ends. The CDR3 DNA is TGTGCCAGCAGCTTGGCAGGGCAGGGCACTGAAGCTTTCTTT. Protein: CASSLAGQGTEAFF.

The chain recombines TRBV23-1 with TRBJ2-7; 12 nucleotides line up with TRBD2. TRBV23-1 is filed as an ORF, its function uncertain. Trimming at V came to 3 bases and at J to 1 base, leaving 7 bases not matched to a gene. This CDR3 has 17 residues. CDR3: CASSHPPGTSGSYEQYF. The CDR3 DNA follows: TGCGCCAGCAGTCACCCCCCCGGGACTAGCGGGTCCTACGAGCAGTACTTC.

V and J are TRBV7-6 and TRBJ1-1; no firm D call. The V and J ends lost 2 bases and 1 base respectively, with 8 bases between them. The CDR3 loop spans 14 amino acids. CDR1 is SGHVS and CDR2 is FNYEAQ in the germline V gene. CDR3 in DNA: TGTGCCAGCAGCTTAATCGGTGGGAACACTGAAGCTTTCTTT. Translation: CASSLIGGNTEAFF.

This clone has just one count. The J gene is TRBJ2-1, the V gene TRBV5-1, with D possibly being TRBD1 (6 bases). Germline-derived CDR1 and CDR2 are SGHRS and YFSETQ. The V end lost 2 bases, the J end lost 3 bases, and 12 bases lay between the germline ends. This CDR3 contains 15 residues. In DNA form, the CDR3 reads TGCGCCAGCAGCTTTACAGGGCCGGGCTACAATGAGCAGTTCTTC. Protein product: CASSFTGPGYNEQFF.

V is TRBV7-2 and J is TRBJ1-1, with a weak D call TRBD1 (6 bases). CDR1 is SGHTA, CDR2 FQGNSA, per germline. The CDR3 covers 13 residues. V lost 5 bases and J 7 bases, leaving 14 bases between the germline ends. The CDR3 region has the DNA TGTGCCAGCAGCCTCAGACAGGCCAATGAAGCTTTCTTT. Its protein product is CASSLRQANEAFF.

This clone was counted a few times. This rearrangement joins TRBV6-6 to TRBJ2-3; 12 bases agree with TRBD2. The germline CDR1 and CDR2 sequences are MNHNY and SVGAGI (reference sequence). The CDR3 runs 16 residues. The V and J ends lost 4 bases and 2 bases, in that order; junction bases with no gene match: 4. The CDR3 here is CASSLTSGGFTDTQYF. CDR3 DNA: TGTGCCAGCAGTTTGACTAGCGGGGGCTTCACAGATACGCAGTATTTT.

The chain uses TRBV2 and TRBJ1-2, with D perhaps TRBD1 (5 bases). The V gene lost 4 bases and the J gene lost 0 bases, with 12 bases spanning the gap. The CDR3 covers 15 residues. The germline gives CDR1 SNHLY, CDR2 FYNNEI. The chain's CDR3 is CASSVGQASNYGYTF. The CDR3 DNA reads TGTGCCAGCAGTGTGGGGCAGGCTTCTAACTATGGCTACACCTTC.

CDR3 in amino acids: CASSQDPGNQPQHF. For the CDR3, the DNA is TGCGCCAGCAGCCAAGATCCCGGGAATCAGCCCCAGCATTTT. The rearrangement uses TRBV4-3 and TRBJ1-5; D is ambiguous. With 0 bases removed from V and 4 bases from J, the gap between germline ends came to 7 bases. The CDR3 is made up of 14 amino acids. Germline CDR1 and CDR2: LGHNA and YSLEER.

This chain joins TRBV5-1 and TRBJ2-7, with 10 bases lining up with TRBD1. The germline gives CDR1 SGHRS, CDR2 YFSETQ. This CDR3 contains 15 residues. J gave up 3 bases and V 4 bases, and 7 bases lay outside the gene matches. As DNA, the CDR3 is TGCGCCAGCAGCCCAGACAGGGGGCGATACTACGAGCAGTACTTC. This gives the protein CASSPDRGRYYEQYF.

The J gene is TRBJ2-1, the V gene TRBV2; TRBD1 aligns across 8 bases. After removal of 1 base from V and 0 bases from J, the junction contained 11 bases not matched to a gene. The CDR3 extends over 19 amino acids. Per the germline V gene, CDR1 is SNHLY and CDR2 is FYNNEI. CDR3 residues: CASSEVTRGRIYSYNEQFF. In DNA form, the CDR3 reads TGTGCCAGCAGTGAAGTCACCAGGGGGCGGATCTACTCCTACAATGAGCAGTTCTTC.

V usage is TRBV14 and J usage is TRBJ2-2, with D hard to call. V lost 6 bases and J 4 bases, leaving 9 bases between the germline ends. From germline, CDR1 is SGHDN and CDR2 FVKESK. The CDR3 runs to 13 residues. The DNA for the CDR3 is TGTGCCAGCAGGCTAGAGGTCACCGGGGAGCTGTTTTTT. It translates to CASRLEVTGELFF. The variable domain in full, completed from reference TRBV14 and TRBJ2-2, reads EAGVTQFPSHSVIEKGQTVTLRCDPISGHDNLYWYRRVMGKEIKFLLHFVKESKQDESGMPNNRFLAERTGGTYSTLKVQPAELEDSGVYFCASRLEVTGELFFGEGSRLTVL.

J is TRBJ1-5 and V is TRBV7-9; no reliable D call. V was trimmed by 4 bases and J by 0 bases, leaving 10 bases between them. The CDR3 spans 15 residues. CDR1 is SEHNR and CDR2 is FQNEAQ in the germline V gene (reference sequence). The CDR3 sequence: CASSSGIYSNQPQHF. The CDR3 nucleotides read TGTGCCAGCAGCTCGGGGATTTATAGCAATCAGCCCCAGCATTTT.

The chain employs TRBV19 and TRBJ2-7; D is unresolved. The CDR3 is 13 amino acids. The germline V gene encodes CDR1 LNHDA and CDR2 SQIVND (reference sequence). V lost 6 bases, J lost 5 bases, and 14 bases lay in between. The CDR3 bases are TGTGCCAGTAGCCGACGCGGCCGGGACGAGCAGTACTTC. Translating it yields CASSRRGRDEQYF.

The chain recombines TRBV11-2 with TRBJ2-7, with 7 nucleotides matching TRBD2. The length of the CDR3 is 16 residues. Germline values: CDR1 SGHAT, CDR2 FQNNGV. V shed 5 bases and J 3 bases; nucleotides not matched to a gene: 13. CDR3 residues: CASSRAREGLGYEQYF. The DNA for the CDR3 is TGTGCCAGCAGCAGAGCGAGGGAGGGACTGGGCTACGAGCAGTACTTC.

This chain connects TRBV9 to TRBJ2-3; 11 bases are a match to TRBD1. V dropped 4 bases and J dropped 1; count of bases not matched to a gene: 5. The germline gives CDR1 SGDLS, CDR2 YYNGEE. This CDR3 is built from 16 residues. CDR3 amino acids: CASSSDRGRGTDTQYF. CDR3 in DNA: TGTGCCAGCAGCTCGGACAGGGGGCGCGGCACAGATACGCAGTATTTT.

The rearrangement joins TRBV6-6 to TRBJ1-2; maybe TRBD1 (5 bases). With 10 bases removed from V and 7 bases from J, the gap between germline ends came to 19 bases. The CDR3 has 13 amino acids. Germline CDR1 and CDR2: MNHNY and SVGAGI (reference sequence). The CDR3 DNA reads TGTGCCACTACGGGGGGGTTGAAAAGTGGCTACACCTTC. As protein: CATTGGLKSGYTF.

V gene TRBV25-1 combines with J gene TRBJ1-1; maybe TRBD1 (6 bases). CDR3 length: 13 amino acids. Germline-derived CDR1 and CDR2 are MGHDK and SYGVNS. V shed 7 bases and J shed 3 bases, with 12 bases lying between them. Here the CDR3 DNA reads TGTGCCAGCACCCGAAACAGGGACACTGAAGCTTTCTTT. As protein: CASTRNRDTEAFF.

This chain uses TRBV6-6 with TRBJ2-1; 9 nucleotides agree with TRBD1. CDR3 length: 14 residues. The trim removed 4 bases at V and 4 bases at J, leaving 2 bases unmatched. The germline V gene encodes CDR1 MNHNY and CDR2 SVGAGI (reference sequence). CDR3 in DNA: TGTGCCAGCAGTTCGGGACAGGGATACAATGAGCAGTTCTTC. It is translated as CASSSGQGYNEQFF.

The gene calls are TRBV5-6 and TRBJ2-1; TRBD2 agrees at 9 bases. The CDR3 is 14 residues long. Germline CDR1 reads SGHDT; CDR2 reads YYEEEE. J was trimmed by 7 bases and V by 2 bases; bases with no gene match: 4. The CDR3: CASSLLLAGNEQFF. For the CDR3, the DNA is TGTGCCAGCAGCTTACTCCTAGCGGGAAATGAGCAGTTCTTC.

V gene TRBV7-6 combines with J gene TRBJ2-2; TRBD2 matches 8 bases. CDR1 SGHVS and CDR2 FNYEAQ come from the germline V gene. With V trimmed by 2 bases and J by 4 bases, 3 bases remained unmatched. There are 15 residues in the CDR3. CDR3 amino acids: CASSLSGGTTGELFF. The CDR3 nucleotides read TGTGCCAGCAGCTTAAGCGGGGGAACCACCGGGGAGCTGTTTTTT.

CDR3 amino acids: CASSMGGDSNQPQHF. The DNA of the CDR3 is TGTGCCAGTAGTATGGGCGGGGATAGCAATCAGCCCCAGCATTTT. The chain uses TRBV19 and TRBJ1-5; D is ambiguous. There are 15 residues in the CDR3. Germline CDR1 LNHDA, CDR2 SQIVND (reference sequence). V lost 3 bases and J 0 bases, leaving 9 bases between the germline ends.

The chain recombines TRBV19 with TRBJ2-3; 8 nucleotides match TRBD2. After removal of 7 bases from V and 2 bases from J, the junction contained 8 bases not matched to a gene. Germline values: CDR1 LNHDA, CDR2 SQIVND (reference sequence). This CDR3 has 15 residues. In DNA, the CDR3 is TGTGCCAGTACCTCAGCGGGGGCTTACACAGATACGCAGTATTTT. Its translation: CASTSAGAYTDTQYF.

The V and J genes are TRBV2 and TRBJ1-5, with D uncertain. This CDR3 is built from 14 residues. Germline V gene sequence: CDR1 SNHLY, CDR2 FYNNEI. V was clipped by 2 bases and J by 7 bases, with 12 bases between them. The CDR3 is CASSENREEQPQHF. The CDR3 DNA reads as TGTGCCAGCAGTGAAAATAGGGAGGAACAGCCCCAGCATTTT.